Here is one TCR beta chain with its context. Generated by immunoSEQ multiplex PCR, the TCRdb table keeps only in-frame clones and is missing some. Among 84,000 or so clones listed, just over 90% were seen once. These data come from a study of T cell responses to AZD1222 COVID-19 vaccine. This CDR3 comprises 15 residues. V lost 3 bases and J lost 3; bases outside the gene matches: 8. Germline CDR1 SGHTA, CDR2 FQGNSA. The sequence derives from an adult who received the AZD1222 COVID-19 vaccine. The source material was peripheral blood, sampled 28 days after the second AZD1222 dose. The rearrangement uses TRBV7-2 and TRBJ2-7; 7 bases agree with TRBD1. The CDR3 DNA follows: TGTGCCAGCAGCTTTGACCGGGACAGCGGCTACGAGCAGTACTTC. Residues: CASSFDRDSGYEQYF.